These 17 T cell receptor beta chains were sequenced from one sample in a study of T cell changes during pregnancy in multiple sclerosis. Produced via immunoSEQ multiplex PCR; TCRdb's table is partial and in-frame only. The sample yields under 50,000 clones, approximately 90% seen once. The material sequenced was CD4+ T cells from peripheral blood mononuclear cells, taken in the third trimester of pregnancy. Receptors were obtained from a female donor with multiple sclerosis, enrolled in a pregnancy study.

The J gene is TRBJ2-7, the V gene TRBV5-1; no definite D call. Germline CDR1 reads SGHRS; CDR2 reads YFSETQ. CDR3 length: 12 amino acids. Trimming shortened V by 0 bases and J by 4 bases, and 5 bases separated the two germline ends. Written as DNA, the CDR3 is TGCGCCAGCAGCTTGGATAAATACGAGCAGTACTTC. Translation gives CASSLDKYEQYF.

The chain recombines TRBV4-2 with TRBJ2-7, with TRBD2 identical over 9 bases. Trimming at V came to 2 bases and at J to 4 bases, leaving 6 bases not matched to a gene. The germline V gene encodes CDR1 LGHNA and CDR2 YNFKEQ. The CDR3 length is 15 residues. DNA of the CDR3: TGTGCCAGCAGCCAAAATAGCGGGAGTACGTACGAGCAGTACTTC. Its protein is CASSQNSGSTYEQYF.

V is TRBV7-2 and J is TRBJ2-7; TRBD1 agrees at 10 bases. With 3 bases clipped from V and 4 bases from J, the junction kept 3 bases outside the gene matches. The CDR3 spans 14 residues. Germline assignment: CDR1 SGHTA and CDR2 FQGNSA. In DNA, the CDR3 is TGTGCCAGCAGCTTCCGACAGGGGGCTTACGAGCAGTACTTC. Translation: CASSFRQGAYEQYF.

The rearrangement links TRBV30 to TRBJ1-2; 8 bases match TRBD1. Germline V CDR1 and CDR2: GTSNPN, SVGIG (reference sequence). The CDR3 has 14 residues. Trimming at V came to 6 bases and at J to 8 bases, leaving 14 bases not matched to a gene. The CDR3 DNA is TGTGCCTGCCCCACAGGGGGTAGAGGAGACGGCTACACCTTC. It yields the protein CACPTGGRGDGYTF.

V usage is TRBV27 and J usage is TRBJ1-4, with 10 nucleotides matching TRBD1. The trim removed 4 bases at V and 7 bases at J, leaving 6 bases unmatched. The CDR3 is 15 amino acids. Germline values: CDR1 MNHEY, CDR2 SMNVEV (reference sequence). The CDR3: CASSSDRGLSEKLFF. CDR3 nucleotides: TGTGCCAGCAGTTCCGACAGGGGGCTGTCTGAAAAACTGTTTTTT.

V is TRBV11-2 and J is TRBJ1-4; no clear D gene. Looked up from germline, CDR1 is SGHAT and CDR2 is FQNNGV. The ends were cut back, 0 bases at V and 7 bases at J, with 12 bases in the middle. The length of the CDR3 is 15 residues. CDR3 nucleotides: TGTGCCAGCAGCTTAGATCCGGAGTTAGGTGAAAAACTGTTTTTT. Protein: CASSLDPELGEKLFF.

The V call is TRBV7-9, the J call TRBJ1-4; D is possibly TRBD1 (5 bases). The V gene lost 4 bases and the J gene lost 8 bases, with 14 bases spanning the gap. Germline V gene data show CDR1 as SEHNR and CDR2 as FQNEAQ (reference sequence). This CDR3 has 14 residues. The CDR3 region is CASSSGEGLEKLFF. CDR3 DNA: TGTGCCAGCAGCTCGGGGGAGGGGTTGGAAAAACTGTTTTTT.

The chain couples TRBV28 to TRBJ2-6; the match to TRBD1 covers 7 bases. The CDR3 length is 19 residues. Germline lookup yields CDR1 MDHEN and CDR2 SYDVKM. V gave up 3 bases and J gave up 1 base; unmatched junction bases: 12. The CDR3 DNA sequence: TGTGCCAGCAGTTTGGTCAGGGGGAGCCGAAAATCTGGGGCCAACGTCCTGACTTTC. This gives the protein CASSLVRGSRKSGANVLTF.

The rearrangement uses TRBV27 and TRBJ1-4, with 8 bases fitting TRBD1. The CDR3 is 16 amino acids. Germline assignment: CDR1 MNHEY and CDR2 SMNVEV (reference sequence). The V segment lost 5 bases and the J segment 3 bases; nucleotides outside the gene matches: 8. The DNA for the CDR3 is TGTGCCAGCAGTCGGCTTGGGACAGGTCCTAATGAAAAACTGTTTTTT. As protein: CASSRLGTGPNEKLFF.

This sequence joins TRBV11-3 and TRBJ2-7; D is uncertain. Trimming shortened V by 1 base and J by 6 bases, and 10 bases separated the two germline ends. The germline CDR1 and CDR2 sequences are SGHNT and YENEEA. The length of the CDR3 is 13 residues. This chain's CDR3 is CASSLVYSSEQYF. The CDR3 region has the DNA TGTGCCAGCAGCTTAGTATACTCGAGCGAGCAGTACTTC.

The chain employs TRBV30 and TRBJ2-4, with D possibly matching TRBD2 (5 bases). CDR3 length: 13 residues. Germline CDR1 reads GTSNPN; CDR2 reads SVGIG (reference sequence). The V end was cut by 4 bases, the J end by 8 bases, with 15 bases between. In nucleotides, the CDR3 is TGTGCCTGGATTGCGGTAAAGGGAGACATTCAGTACTTC. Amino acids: CAWIAVKGDIQYF.

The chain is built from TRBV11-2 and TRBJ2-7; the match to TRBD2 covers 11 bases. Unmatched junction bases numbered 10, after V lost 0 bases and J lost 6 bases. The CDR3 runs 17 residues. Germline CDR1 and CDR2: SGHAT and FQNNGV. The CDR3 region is CASSLDSRLAGGFEQYF. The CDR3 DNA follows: TGTGCCAGCAGCTTAGATTCCAGGCTAGCGGGAGGTTTCGAGCAGTACTTC.

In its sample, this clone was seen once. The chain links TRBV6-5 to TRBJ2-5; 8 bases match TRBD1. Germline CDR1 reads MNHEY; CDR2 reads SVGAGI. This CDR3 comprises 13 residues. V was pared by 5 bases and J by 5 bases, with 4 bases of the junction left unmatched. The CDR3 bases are TGTGCCAGCAGTCCAGGGGGCGTGGAGACCCAGTACTTC. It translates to CASSPGGVETQYF.

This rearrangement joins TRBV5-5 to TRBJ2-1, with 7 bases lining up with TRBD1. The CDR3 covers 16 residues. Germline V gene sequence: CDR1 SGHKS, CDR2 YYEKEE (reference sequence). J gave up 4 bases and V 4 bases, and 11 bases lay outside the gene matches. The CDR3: CASSPAQGVSYNEQFF. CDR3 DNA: TGTGCCAGCAGCCCTGCCCAGGGGGTCTCATACAATGAGCAGTTCTTC.

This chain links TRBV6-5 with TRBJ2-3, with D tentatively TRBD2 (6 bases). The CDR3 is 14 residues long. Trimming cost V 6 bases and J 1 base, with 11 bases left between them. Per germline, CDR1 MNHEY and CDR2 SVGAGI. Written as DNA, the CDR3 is TGTGCCAGCAGAGTCCCGGGGGGCACAGATACGCAGTATTTT. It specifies CASRVPGGTDTQYF.

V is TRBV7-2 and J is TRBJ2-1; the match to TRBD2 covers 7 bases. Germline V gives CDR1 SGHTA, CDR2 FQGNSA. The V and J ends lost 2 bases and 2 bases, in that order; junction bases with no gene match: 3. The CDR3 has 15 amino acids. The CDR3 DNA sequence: TGTGCCAGCAGCTTATCGGCGGGGGCCTACAATGAGCAGTTCTTC. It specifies CASSLSAGAYNEQFF.

The CDR3: CASSQDLGGRVLGNTIYF. CDR3 nucleotide sequence: TGCGCCAGCAGCCAAGATCTTGGCGGCAGGGTATTAGGAAACACCATATATTTT. The chain uses TRBV4-3 and TRBJ1-3; a possible D gene is TRBD1 (5 bases). The CDR3 loop spans 18 amino acids. Trimming removed 0 bases from V and 4 bases from J, with 19 bases in between. The germline V gene has CDR1 LGHNA and CDR2 YSLEER.